Listed below are T cell receptor beta chains from one sample, sequenced in a study of cytomegalovirus exposure and HLA in healthy donors. Sequenced by immunoSEQ multiplex PCR; TCRdb stores in-frame clones only, minus some. This table has 95,000 to 150,000 clones, about 81% appearing once. Sequenced: PBMCs. The receptors stem from a woman in her thirties in good health and CMV-seronegative. The CDR3 runs from the conserved cysteine through the conserved F or W. A D gene is named only where the DNA matches it firmly. The size entry is marked missing in some rows and otherwise reads once, few, many or a size class.

d_gene,v_gene,abundance,j_gene,CDR3aa,CDR3nt
.,TRBV5-6,.,TRBJ2-5,CASSLGPGSETQYF,TGTGCCAGCAGCTTGGGGCCGGGGTCGGAGACCCAGTACTTC
.,TRBV5-1,few,TRBJ2-2,CASSPPPGELFF,TGCGCCAGCAGCCCCCCTCCCGGGGAGCTGTTTTTT
TRBD1,TRBV18,.,TRBJ1-5,CASSPSGGWGTASNQPQHF,TGTGCCAGCTCACCGTCAGGGGGCTGGGGGACCGCCAGCAATCAGCCCCAGCATTTT
TRBD2,TRBV11-3,.,TRBJ2-1,CASSLVGLAGGTSSYNEQFF,TGTGCCAGCAGCTTAGTGGGACTAGCGGGAGGGACCAGCTCCTACAATGAGCAGTTCTTC
TRBD2,TRBV7-3,.,TRBJ2-5,CASALAGERETQYF,TGTGCCAGCGCCTTAGCGGGAGAGAGAGAGACCCAGTACTTC
.,TRBV6-1,.,TRBJ2-1,CASSYTRNEQFF,TGTGCCAGCAGTTATACGAGAAACGAGCAGTTCTTC
.,TRBV7-3,.,TRBJ2-2,CASSPYWTENTGELFF,TGTGCCAGCAGCCCCTACTGGACTGAAAACACCGGGGAGCTGTTTTTT
TRBD2,TRBV19,few,TRBJ2-5,CASNIGLVGETQYF,TGTGCCAGTAATATAGGACTAGTAGGGGAGACCCAGTACTTC
.,TRBV21-1,once,TRBJ2-1,CASSKRLAGGVWQFF,TGTGCCAGCAGCAAACGTCTAGCGGGGGGGGTCTGGCAGTTCTTC
TRBD2,TRBV6-5,.,TRBJ2-1,CASSYEAGGVGEQFF,TGTGCCAGCAGTTACGAGGCGGGGGGGGTGGGTGAGCAGTTCTTC
TRBD1,TRBV4-1,.,TRBJ2-5,CASSQDPTGGSGTQYF,TGCGCCAGCAGCCAAGATCCCACAGGGGGTAGTGGGACCCAGTACTTC
TRBD1,TRBV2,.,TRBJ2-1,CASNDRGLYNEQFF,TGTGCCAGCAACGACAGGGGACTCTACAATGAGCAGTTCTTC
.,TRBV12-5,.,TRBJ1-1,CASGPDGRGTEAFF,TGTGCTAGTGGCCCGGACGGGAGGGGCACTGAAGCTTTCTTT
TRBD2,TRBV23-1,.,TRBJ2-2,CASSPGLAVMTGELFF,TGCGCCAGCAGTCCCGGACTAGCGGTGATGACCGGGGAGCTGTTTTTT
.,TRBV6-1,.,TRBJ1-3,CASSVDSSGNTIYF,TGTGCCAGCAGTGTGGACAGCTCTGGAAACACCATATATTTT
TRBD2,TRBV13,.,TRBJ2-5,CASSLGPGLAGEETQYF,TGTGCCAGCAGCTTAGGCCCGGGACTAGCGGGAGAAGAGACCCAGTACTTC
TRBD2,TRBV7-3,once,TRBJ2-5,CASSSLGGAQETQYF,TGTGCCAGCAGCTCCCTGGGAGGGGCCCAAGAGACCCAGTACTTC
.,TRBV4-2,few,TRBJ1-2,CASSQLNQGNNGYTF,TGTGCCAGCAGCCAGCTCAATCAGGGGAACAACGGCTACACCTTC
.,TRBV30,.,TRBJ1-6,CAWSVLYNSPLHF,TGTGCCTGGAGTGTACTCTATAATTCACCCCTCCACTTT
TRBD2,TRBV29-1,.,TRBJ2-3,CSVQGLAGAADTQYF,TGCAGCGTACAAGGACTAGCGGGAGCCGCAGATACGCAGTATTTT
TRBD1,TRBV29-1,.,TRBJ1-2,CSVERARTGTGRHGYTF,TGCAGCGTTGAAAGGGCCCGGACTGGGACAGGGCGACATGGCTACACCTTC
TRBD2,TRBV27,.,TRBJ2-3,CASTTNPYIAGGLNTQYF,TGTGCCAGCACCACCAATCCCTATATAGCGGGGGGTCTTAATACGCAGTATTTT
TRBD1,TRBV27,.,TRBJ1-1,CASSSSTGKVANTEAFF,TGTGCCAGCAGTTCATCGACAGGGAAAGTGGCGAACACTGAAGCTTTCTTT
TRBD1,TRBV27,once,TRBJ2-7,CASRLQGSPYEQYF,TGTGCCAGCAGACTACAGGGGAGCCCCTACGAGCAGTACTTC
.,TRBV19,.,TRBJ2-7,CASSFNPGDYEQYF,TGTGCCAGTAGTTTTAATCCAGGGGACTACGAGCAGTACTTC
TRBD1,TRBV11-2,.,TRBJ2-7,CASSFPGQGFYEQYF,TGTGCCAGCAGCTTCCCGGGACAGGGATTCTACGAGCAGTACTTC
TRBD1,TRBV6-5,.,TRBJ2-3,CASSYSRQGPDTQYF,TGTGCCAGCAGTTACTCCAGACAGGGCCCAGATACGCAGTATTTT
TRBD1,TRBV5-6,.,TRBJ1-2,CASSIPPHRGPQGGYTF,TGTGCCAGCAGCATCCCACCCCACAGGGGGCCTCAAGGTGGCTACACCTTC
TRBD1,TRBV18,few,TRBJ1-5,CASSSGTGNQPQHF,TGTGCCAGCTCATCCGGGACAGGGAATCAGCCCCAGCATTTT
TRBD1,TRBV6-5,few,TRBJ1-2,CASRNPGTGEGYTF,TGTGCCAGCAGAAATCCGGGGACAGGGGAAGGCTACACCTTC
TRBD1,TRBV11-2,.,TRBJ1-3,CASSSPRGTGNTIYF,TGTGCCAGCAGCTCTCCCAGGGGGACTGGAAACACCATATATTTT
TRBD2,TRBV5-8,.,TRBJ2-1,CASSLLGGASTEQFF,TGTGCCAGCAGCTTGCTCGGGGGGGCCTCCACTGAGCAGTTCTTC
TRBD1,TRBV29-1,.,TRBJ1-2,CSVHRQGANYGYTF,TGCAGCGTCCACCGACAGGGAGCTAACTATGGCTACACCTTC
.,TRBV6-8,.,TRBJ2-2,CASSARHSTGELFF,TGTGCCAGCAGCGCCAGACACAGCACCGGGGAGCTGTTTTTT
TRBD1,TRBV6-5,once,TRBJ2-7,CASSYSAGGGYEQYF,TGTGCCAGCAGTTACTCGGCAGGGGGCGGGTACGAGCAGTACTTC
TRBD1,TRBV27,.,TRBJ2-7,CASSYGTGPKGQYF,TGTGCCAGCAGTTACGGGACAGGGCCAAAGGGACAGTACTTC
TRBD2,TRBV6-4,.,TRBJ2-2,CASSDGRDTGELFF,TGTGCCAGCAGTGACGGGAGGGACACCGGGGAGCTGTTTTTT
.,TRBV18,.,TRBJ1-4,CASSSTSGSTNEKLFF,TGTGCCAGCTCATCGACCTCAGGGTCAACTAATGAAAAACTGTTTTTT
TRBD1,TRBV4-2,.,TRBJ1-5,CASSPTGGTFVQPQHF,TGTGCCAGCAGCCCGACAGGGGGTACGTTTGTTCAGCCCCAGCATTTT
.,TRBV30,.,TRBJ2-3,CAWRGGMSDTQYF,TGTGCCTGGAGAGGGGGAATGTCCGATACGCAGTATTTT
.,TRBV19,few,TRBJ2-1,CASSVTGWNNEQFF,TGTGCCAGTAGTGTTACAGGGTGGAACAATGAGCAGTTCTTC
TRBD1,TRBV4-1,.,TRBJ2-3,CASSQVRRTGRPTDTQYF,TGCGCCAGCAGCCAAGTACGAAGGACAGGGCGACCCACAGATACGCAGTATTTT
.,TRBV7-9,.,TRBJ2-7,CASSLDLGAAHEQYF,TGTGCCAGCAGCTTAGATCTTGGAGCGGCCCACGAGCAGTACTTC
.,TRBV30,.,TRBJ1-3,CAWASQGPGNTIYF,TGTGCCTGGGCCTCACAGGGCCCTGGAAACACCATATATTTT
TRBD2,TRBV7-6,.,TRBJ2-6,CASSGLDSGANVLTF,TGTGCCAGCAGCGGACTAGATTCTGGGGCCAACGTCCTGACTTTC
.,TRBV7-9,.,TRBJ1-1,CASTPTGGTEAFF,TGTGCCAGCACCCCGACAGGAGGAACTGAAGCTTTCTTT
TRBD2,TRBV27,once,TRBJ2-3,CASRTSSYTDTQYF,TGTGCCAGCAGGACTAGCAGTTACACAGATACGCAGTATTTT
TRBD2,TRBV4-3,.,TRBJ2-1,CASRTSGVDEQFF,TGCGCCAGCAGGACTAGCGGGGTAGATGAGCAGTTCTTC
TRBD2,TRBV4-3,few,TRBJ2-1,CASSLRTSGIGNEQFF,TGCGCCAGCAGCCTTAGGACTAGCGGGATTGGAAATGAGCAGTTCTTC
.,TRBV2,.,TRBJ2-2,CASSADTGELFF,TGTGCCAGCAGTGCTGACACCGGGGAGCTGTTTTTT
TRBD1,TRBV5-8,.,TRBJ1-2,CASTLQGDNYGYTF,TGTGCCAGCACCCTACAGGGGGATAACTATGGCTACACCTTC
.,TRBV19,.,TRBJ2-3,CASSIRHTDTQYF,TGTGCCAGTAGTATAAGACACACAGATACGCAGTATTTT
TRBD1,TRBV5-1,.,TRBJ1-2,CASSLLGGTGGERGYGYTF,TGCGCCAGCAGCTTGTTGGGCGGGACAGGGGGCGAAAGGGGCTATGGCTACACCTTC
.,TRBV30,.,TRBJ1-4,CAWSSDSINEKLFF,TGTGCCTGGAGTTCCGACAGCATTAATGAAAAACTGTTTTTT
.,TRBV28,.,TRBJ1-1,CASSFGARPEAFF,TGTGCCAGCAGTTTTGGGGCCAGGCCCGAAGCTTTCTTT
TRBD1,TRBV5-6,.,TRBJ1-2,CASSSAGGYSYTF,TGTGCCAGCAGCTCAGCAGGGGGTTATAGCTACACCTTC
.,TRBV20-1,once,TRBJ2-5,CSARVRETQYF,TGCAGTGCTAGAGTGCGGGAGACCCAGTACTTC
TRBD1,TRBV27,.,TRBJ1-6,CASRNQTGGLYNSPLHF,TGTGCCAGCAGGAATCAGACAGGGGGCCTCTATAATTCACCCCTCCACTTT
.,TRBV6-5,.,TRBJ2-5,CASSYSGASQETQYF,TGTGCCAGCAGTTACTCTGGGGCTAGCCAAGAGACCCAGTACTTC
.,TRBV7-3,.,TRBJ1-1,CSSRVDRNTEAFF,TGTTCCAGCAGGGTCGATAGAAACACTGAAGCTTTCTTT